The next 30 T cell receptor beta chains were all read from a single sample in a study of T-cell memory formation after mild COVID-19. TCRdb recomputed calls from the 5' RACE reads with MiXCR, one row per CDR3 protein. This sample has some 68,000 distinct CDR3 sequences, with 16% found just once. The sample taken for sequencing was PBMCs or a T cell subset sorted from them (not recorded which). Every receptor here comes from an adult woman who had mild COVID-19 (a few samples of this study predate the infection). Cell type and time point are not known.

This clonotype was seen more than once but under ten times. This chain links TRBV24-1 with TRBJ2-1, with TRBD1 identical over 7 bases. This CDR3 is built from 17 residues. Trimming removed 6 bases from V and 5 bases from J; junction bases left unmatched: 15. Germline CDR1 and CDR2: KGHDR and SFDVKD. In DNA form, the CDR3 reads TGTGCCACCAGTTCTATTCCTAGGGCAGGGGGACACAATGAGCAGTTCTTC. The encoded protein is CATSSIPRAGGHNEQFF.

The chain is built from TRBV24-1 and TRBJ2-4; 9 bases align to TRBD1. V was clipped by 7 bases and J by 8 bases; unmatched bases: 2. This CDR3 has 12 amino acids. CDR1 and CDR2 (germline): KGHDR, SFDVKD. CDR3 coding DNA: TGTGCCACCAGCGACAGGGGGGACATTCAGTACTTC. Encoded protein: CATSDRGDIQYF.

This clonotype was found a few times. The chain has TRBV9 and TRBJ2-1; D possibly corresponds to TRBD1 (6 bases). Looked up from germline, CDR1 is SGDLS and CDR2 is YYNGEE. V was shortened by 3 bases and J by 2 bases, with 12 bases between the two germline ends. The CDR3 length is 15 residues. CDR3 bases: TGTGCCAGCAGCGGTACAGGGTTCACCTACAATGAGCAGTTCTTC. Amino acids: CASSGTGFTYNEQFF.

This clonotype was seen a handful of times. The genes are TRBV4-1 and TRBJ2-1; 13 nucleotides align to TRBD2. The germline V gene encodes CDR1 MGHRA and CDR2 YSYEKL. The length of the CDR3 is 18 residues. Trimming at V came to 1 base and at J to 1 base, leaving 4 bases not matched to a gene. CDR3 amino acids: CASSQVLTSGGSYNEQFF. CDR3 in DNA: TGCGCCAGCAGCCAAGTATTGACTAGCGGGGGGTCCTACAATGAGCAGTTCTTC.

This chain links TRBV3-1 with TRBJ2-1; 8 positions match TRBD2. CDR1 and CDR2 (germline): LGHDT, YNNKEL (reference sequence). Trimming took 2 bases from V and 7 from J; bases not matched to a gene: 7. CDR3 length: 15 residues. CDR3 in amino acids: CASSQPEAGENEQFF. The CDR3 DNA is TGTGCCAGCAGCCAACCCGAAGCGGGAGAGAATGAGCAGTTCTTC.

This clonotype has more than one count but fewer than ten. The V call is TRBV7-9, the J call TRBJ2-1, with 10 bases matching TRBD2. Trimming cost V 5 bases and J 2 bases; bases outside gene matches: 6. The germline V gene has CDR1 SEHNR and CDR2 FQNEAQ (reference sequence). There are 16 residues in the CDR3. CDR3 in amino acids: CASSPPSGRTYNEQFF. CDR3 DNA sequence: TGTGCCAGCAGCCCACCTAGCGGGAGAACCTACAATGAGCAGTTCTTC.

The chain couples TRBV14 to TRBJ2-4; no definite D call. V was shortened by 4 bases and J by 12 bases, with 13 bases between the two germline ends. This CDR3 has 12 residues. Germline-derived CDR1 and CDR2 are SGHDN and FVKESK. The CDR3 nucleotides read TGTGCCAGCAGCCCCGACAACAGTCGTCAGTACTTC. Its protein product is CASSPDNSRQYF.

This clonotype came up a few times. This chain uses TRBV11-2 with TRBJ1-2; TRBD1 is a possible D gene (5 bases). Looked up from germline, CDR1 is SGHAT and CDR2 is FQNNGV. The ends were cut back, 5 bases at V and 3 bases at J, with 19 bases in the middle. The CDR3 totals 16 residues. The CDR3 coding sequence is TGTGCCAGCAGCGGATATCAGGGTGGTGTGGACTATGGCTACACCTTC. Amino acids: CASSGYQGGVDYGYTF.

The chain carries TRBV7-9 and TRBJ1-2; 9 positions agree with TRBD1. The CDR3 length is 13 residues. CDR1 is SEHNR and CDR2 is FQNEAQ in the germline V gene (reference sequence). With V trimmed by 5 bases and J by 4 bases, 2 bases remained unmatched. CDR3 in amino acids: CASSLTGGYGYTF. The CDR3 coding sequence is TGTGCCAGCAGCCTGACAGGGGGCTATGGCTACACCTTC.

This clonotype has a handful of counts. J is TRBJ2-3 and V is TRBV7-3, with TRBD2 matching over 13 bases. The CDR3 loop spans 16 amino acids. Germline CDR1 and CDR2: SGHTA and FQGTGA. V trimming: 5 bases; J trimming: 6 bases; junction bases outside the gene matches: 8. CDR3 nucleotide sequence: TGTGCCAGCAGCCCTGGGACTAGCGGGGCGGGGGATACGCAGTATTTT. It is translated as CASSPGTSGAGDTQYF.

This clonotype was detected a few times. The V gene is TRBV12-3 or TRBV12-4, the J gene TRBJ2-1; D remains ambiguous. This CDR3 has 12 residues. Trimming stripped 4 bases from V and 10 bases from J, with 11 bases between. This CDR3 reads CASSYGGIEQFF. DNA for the CDR3: TGTGCCAGCAGTTACGGTGGGATAGAGCAGTTCTTC.

The chain combines TRBV6-2 or TRBV6-3 with TRBJ2-3; 7 nucleotides match TRBD1. Germline V gene data show CDR1 as MNHEY and CDR2 as SVGEGT. V gave up 6 bases and J gave up 3 bases; unmatched junction bases: 12. The CDR3 sequence is 16 residues long. The CDR3 bases are TGTGCCAGCAGAACAAGTCGACAGGGATGGACAGATACGCAGTATTTT. Amino acid sequence: CASRTSRQGWTDTQYF.

This clonotype was recorded a few times. CDR3 bases: TGTGCCAGCAGCTTACAGTCGATTAATGAGCAGTTCTTC. Its protein product is CASSLQSINEQFF. V and J are TRBV7-6 and TRBJ2-1; D is ambiguous. Germline CDR1 is SGHVS and CDR2 is FNYEAQ. The CDR3 has 13 residues. V was cut by 2 bases and J by 7 bases, with 9 bases left in between. The full variable domain, completed using reference TRBV7-6 and TRBJ2-1, is GAGVSQSPRYKVTKRGQDVALRCDPISGHVSLYWYRQALGQGPEFLTYFNYEAQQDKSGLPNDRFSAERPEGSISTLTIQRTEQRDSAMYRCASSLQSINEQFFGPGTRLTVL.

This clonotype has more than one count but fewer than ten. The rearrangement uses TRBV29-1 and TRBJ2-2; tentatively, D is TRBD2 (6 bases). Germline-derived CDR1 and CDR2 are SQVTM and ANQGSEA. This CDR3 has 13 residues. The V and J ends lost 7 bases and 3 bases respectively, with 12 bases between them. CDR3: CSGGGAHTGELFF. CDR3 nucleotides: TGCAGCGGTGGCGGGGCGCACACCGGGGAGCTGTTTTTT.

This chain joins TRBV12-3 or TRBV12-4 and TRBJ2-3; 9 bases map to TRBD2. CDR3 length equals 16 residues. The junction had 11 bases not matched to a gene; V was cut back by 6 bases and J by 4 bases. The CDR3 DNA reads as TGTGCCAGCAGCCATATGAGCGGGAGGTCCCCAGATACGCAGTATTTT. It specifies CASSHMSGRSPDTQYF.

The CDR3 reads CASSQSVPPYEQYF. In DNA form, the CDR3 reads TGTGCCAGCAGCCAAAGCGTACCCCCCTACGAGCAGTACTTC. The chain uses TRBV13 and TRBJ2-7; no clear D. V was cut by 5 bases and J by 2 bases, with 13 bases left in between. The CDR3 runs to 14 residues. Per the germline V gene, CDR1 is PRHDT and CDR2 is FYEKMQ (reference sequence).

This chain links TRBV12-3 or TRBV12-4 with TRBJ2-1; 7 bases are shared with TRBD1. Unmatched junction bases numbered 1, after V lost 6 bases and J lost 8 bases. The CDR3 is 11 amino acids. The DNA of the CDR3 is TGTGCCAGCAGCCAGGGGGATGAGCAGTTCTTC. Its protein is CASSQGDEQFF.

The chain joins TRBV6-6 to TRBJ1-6; unclear D gene. With 0 bases removed from V and 8 bases from J, the gap between germline ends came to 11 bases. From germline, CDR1 is MNHNY and CDR2 SVGAGI (reference sequence). CDR3 size: 15 residues. The DNA of the CDR3 is TGTGCCAGCAGTTACTCGGGTGGGTTAGATTCACCCCTCCACTTT. This gives the protein CASSYSGGLDSPLHF.

The genes are TRBV3-1 and TRBJ2-2; D not certain. The V gene's germline CDR1 is LGHDT and CDR2 YNNKEL (reference sequence). With 0 bases removed from V and 6 bases from J, the gap between germline ends came to 14 bases. The CDR3 sequence is 16 residues long. The CDR3 coding sequence is TGTGCCAGCAGCCAAGATTCTCAGACCCTCTCCGGGGAGCTGTTTTTT. This gives the protein CASSQDSQTLSGELFF.

This clonotype was counted at least ten times. This chain connects TRBV12-3 or TRBV12-4 to TRBJ2-1; 9 bases align to TRBD1. V lost 8 bases and J lost 6; bases outside the gene matches: 2. This CDR3 has 12 amino acids. DNA of the CDR3: TGTGCCAGCCAGGACAGGGGCAATGAGCAGTTCTTC. It is translated as CASQDRGNEQFF.

The chain links TRBV12-3 or TRBV12-4 to TRBJ2-2; possibly TRBD1 or TRBD2 for D (5 bases each). The CDR3 totals 16 residues. The germline V and J ends were trimmed by 6 bases and 0 bases, with 14 bases remaining between them. Here the CDR3 reads CASRPTWGTNTGELFF. Written as DNA, the CDR3 is TGTGCCAGCAGACCTACCTGGGGGACGAACACCGGGGAGCTGTTTTTT.

This clonotype appeared a few times. The chain employs TRBV7-9 and TRBJ2-3; D ambiguous. Per germline, CDR1 SEHNR and CDR2 FQNEAQ (reference sequence). V gave up 2 bases and J gave up 1 base, with 4 bases separating them. CDR3 length: 13 residues. CDR3: CASSLFGTDTQYF. The CDR3 region has the DNA TGTGCCAGCAGCTTATTCGGCACAGATACGCAGTATTTT.

This clonotype was seen a few times. The J gene is TRBJ1-3, the V gene TRBV9; D unclear. Germline CDR1 is SGDLS and CDR2 is YYNGEE. V was pared by 3 bases and J by 1 base, with 11 bases between. There are 15 residues in the CDR3. CDR3 coding DNA: TGTGCCAGCAGCGCAGATCCGGGATCTGGAAACACCATATATTTT. Translated: CASSADPGSGNTIYF.

This clonotype appeared a few times. The chain employs TRBV29-1 and TRBJ2-5; the D is unclear. Germline V gives CDR1 SQVTM, CDR2 ANQGSEA. V dropped 1 base and J dropped 5 bases, with 8 bases sitting between them. The CDR3 is made up of 12 amino acids. The CDR3 nucleotides are TGCAGCGTTGAAGGCTTCAGGGAGACCCAGTACTTC. Translating it yields CSVEGFRETQYF.

V and J are TRBV7-2 and TRBJ2-4; D remains ambiguous. The CDR3 has 11 amino acids. Germline assignment: CDR1 SGHTA and CDR2 FQGNSA. The V and J ends lost 1 base and 8 bases respectively, with 3 bases between them. The CDR3 region is CASSLGYIQYF. The CDR3 coding sequence is TGTGCCAGCAGCTTAGGGTACATTCAGTACTTC. The full variable domain, with the rest looked up from reference TRBV7-2 and TRBJ2-4, is GAGVSQSPSNKVTEKGKDVELRCDPISGHTALYWYRQSLGQGLEFLIYFQGNSAPDKSGLPSDRFSAERTGGSVSTLTIQRTQQEDSAVYLCASSLGYIQYFGAGTRLSVL.

The chain employs TRBV30 and TRBJ1-6; D gene unclear. V gave up 3 bases and J gave up 9 bases, with 12 bases separating them. The CDR3 contains 13 residues. The germline V gene encodes CDR1 GTSNPN and CDR2 SVGIG (reference sequence). CDR3 sequence: CAWSLVVGSPLHF. CDR3 coding DNA: TGTGCCTGGAGCCTTGTAGTCGGTTCACCCCTCCACTTT.

This clonotype was detected only a few times. CDR3 bases: TGCAGTGGAAAGCCCACGGGAGGAGGTGAGCAGTTCTTC. Its protein product is CSGKPTGGGEQFF. V is TRBV20-1 and J is TRBJ2-1, with 7 bases that match TRBD2. There are 13 residues in the CDR3. Per the germline V gene, CDR1 is DFQATT and CDR2 is SNEGSKA (reference sequence). V lost 7 bases and J lost 9; bases outside the gene matches: 12.

The CDR3 reads CSVVDREGTTEAFF. DNA of the CDR3: TGCAGCGTGGTGGACAGGGAGGGAACAACTGAAGCTTTCTTT. The chain couples TRBV29-1 to TRBJ1-1; 8 bases match TRBD1. The CDR3 has 14 residues. The V gene's germline CDR1 is SQVTM and CDR2 ANQGSEA. J lost 5 bases, V lost 6 bases, and 11 bases had no gene match.

This clonotype was detected a few times. V and J are TRBV29-1 and TRBJ2-2, with 7 bases identical to TRBD1. After removal of 6 bases from V and 3 bases from J, the junction contained 7 bases not matched to a gene. The CDR3 has 14 residues. Germline V gives CDR1 SQVTM, CDR2 ANQGSEA. The CDR3 loop is CSVPRGPYTGELFF. The CDR3 nucleotides are TGCAGCGTGCCTAGGGGGCCGTACACCGGGGAGCTGTTTTTT.

This chain uses TRBV29-1 with TRBJ1-2; TRBD1 aligns across 8 bases. The trim removed 7 bases at V and 4 bases at J, leaving 5 bases unmatched. This CDR3 comprises 12 residues. CDR1 SQVTM and CDR2 ANQGSEA come from the germline V gene. CDR3 residues: CSAVGQGYGYTF. CDR3 DNA: TGCAGCGCGGTCGGACAGGGCTATGGCTACACCTTC.